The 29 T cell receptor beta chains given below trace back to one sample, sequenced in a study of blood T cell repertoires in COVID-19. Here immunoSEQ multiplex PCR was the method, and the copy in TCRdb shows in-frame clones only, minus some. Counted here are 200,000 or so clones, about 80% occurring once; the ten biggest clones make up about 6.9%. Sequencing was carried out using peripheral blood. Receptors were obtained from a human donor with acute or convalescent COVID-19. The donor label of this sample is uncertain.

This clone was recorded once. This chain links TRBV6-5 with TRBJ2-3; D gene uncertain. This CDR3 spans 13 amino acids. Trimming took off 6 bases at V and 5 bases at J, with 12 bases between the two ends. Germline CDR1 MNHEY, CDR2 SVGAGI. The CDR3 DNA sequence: TGTGCCAGCAGGTCGACTGGAAGAGATACGCAGTATTTT. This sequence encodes CASRSTGRDTQYF.

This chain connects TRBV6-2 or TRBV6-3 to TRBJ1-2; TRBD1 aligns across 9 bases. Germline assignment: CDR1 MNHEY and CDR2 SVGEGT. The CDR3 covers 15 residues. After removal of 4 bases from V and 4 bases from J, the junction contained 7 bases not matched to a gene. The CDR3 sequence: CASSSPGQGIYGYTF. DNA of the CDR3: TGTGCCAGCAGTTCGCCGGGACAGGGCATCTATGGCTACACCTTC.

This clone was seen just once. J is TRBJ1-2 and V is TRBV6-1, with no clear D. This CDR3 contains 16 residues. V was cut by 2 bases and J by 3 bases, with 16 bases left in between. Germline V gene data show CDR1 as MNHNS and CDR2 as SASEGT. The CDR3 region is CASSEPEVAADYGYTF. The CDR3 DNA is TGTGCCAGCAGTGAACCAGAGGTTGCAGCCGACTATGGCTACACCTTC.

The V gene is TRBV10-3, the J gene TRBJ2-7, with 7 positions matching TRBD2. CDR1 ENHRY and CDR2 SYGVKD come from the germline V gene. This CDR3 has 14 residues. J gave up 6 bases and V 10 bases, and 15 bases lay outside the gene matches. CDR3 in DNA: TGTGCCAGCCAGCCGAGTGGGAGGGTTGGCGAGCAGTACTTC. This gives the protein CASQPSGRVGEQYF.

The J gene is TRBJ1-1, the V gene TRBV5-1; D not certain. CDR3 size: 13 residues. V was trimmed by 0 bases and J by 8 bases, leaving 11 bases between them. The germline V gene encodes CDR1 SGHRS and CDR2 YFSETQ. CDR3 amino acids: CASSLGSSEEAFF. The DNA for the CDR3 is TGCGCCAGCAGCTTGGGTAGCTCGGAGGAAGCTTTCTTT. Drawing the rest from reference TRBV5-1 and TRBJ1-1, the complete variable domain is KAGVTQTPRYLIKTRGQQVTLSCSPISGHRSVSWYQQTPGQGLQFLFEYFSETQRNKGNFPGRFSGRQFSNSRSEMNVSTLELGDSALYLCASSLGSSEEAFFGQGTRLTVV.

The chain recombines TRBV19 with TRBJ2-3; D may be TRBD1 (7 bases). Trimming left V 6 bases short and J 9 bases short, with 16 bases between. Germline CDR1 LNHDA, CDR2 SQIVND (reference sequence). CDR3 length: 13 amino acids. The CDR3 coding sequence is TGTGCCAGTAGACGGGGGCAGGGGGACACGCAGTATTTT. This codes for CASRRGQGDTQYF.

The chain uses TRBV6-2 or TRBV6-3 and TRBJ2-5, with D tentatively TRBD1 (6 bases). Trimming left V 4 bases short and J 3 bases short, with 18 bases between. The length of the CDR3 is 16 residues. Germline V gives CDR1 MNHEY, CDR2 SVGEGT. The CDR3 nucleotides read TGTGCCAGCAGTTCCCACACACCGACAGGAAAAGAGACCCAGTACTTC. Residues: CASSSHTPTGKETQYF.

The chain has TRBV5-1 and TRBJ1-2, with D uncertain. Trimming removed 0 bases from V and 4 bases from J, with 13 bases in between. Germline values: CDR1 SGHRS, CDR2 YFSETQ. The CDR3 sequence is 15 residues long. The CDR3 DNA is TGCGCCAGCAGCTTGGAACACCCTGTTGGCTATGGCTACACCTTC. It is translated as CASSLEHPVGYGYTF.

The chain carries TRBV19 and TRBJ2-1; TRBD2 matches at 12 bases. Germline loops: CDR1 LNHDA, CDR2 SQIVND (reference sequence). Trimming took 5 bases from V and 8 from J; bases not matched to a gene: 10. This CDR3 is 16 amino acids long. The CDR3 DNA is TGTGCCAGTAGTCCACGACTAGCGGGAGTTGTGGATGAGCAGTTCTTC. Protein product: CASSPRLAGVVDEQFF. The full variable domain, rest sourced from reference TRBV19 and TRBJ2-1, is DGGITQSPKYLFRKEGQNVTLSCEQNLNHDAMYWYRQDPGQGLRLIYYSQIVNDFQKGDIAEGYSVSREKKESFPLTVTSAQKNPTAFYLCASSPRLAGVVDEQFFGPGTRLTVL.

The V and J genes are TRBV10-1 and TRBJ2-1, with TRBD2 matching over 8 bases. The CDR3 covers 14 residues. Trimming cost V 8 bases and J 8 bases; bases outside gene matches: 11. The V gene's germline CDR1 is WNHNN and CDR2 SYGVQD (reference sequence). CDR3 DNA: TGCGCCAGCGGACGTAGCGGGGAAGGAGATGAGCAGTTCTTC. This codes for CASGRSGEGDEQFF.

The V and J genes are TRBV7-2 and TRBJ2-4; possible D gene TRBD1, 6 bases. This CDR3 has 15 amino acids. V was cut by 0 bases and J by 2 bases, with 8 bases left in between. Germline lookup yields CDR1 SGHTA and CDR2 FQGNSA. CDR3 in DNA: TGTGCCAGCAGCTTAGCCCAGGGGTCCAAAAACATTCAGTACTTC. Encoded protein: CASSLAQGSKNIQYF. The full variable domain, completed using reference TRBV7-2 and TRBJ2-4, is GAGVSQSPSNKVTEKGKDVELRCDPISGHTALYWYRQSLGQGLEFLIYFQGNSAPDKSGLPSDRFSAERTGGSVSTLTIQRTQQEDSAVYLCASSLAQGSKNIQYFGAGTRLSVL.

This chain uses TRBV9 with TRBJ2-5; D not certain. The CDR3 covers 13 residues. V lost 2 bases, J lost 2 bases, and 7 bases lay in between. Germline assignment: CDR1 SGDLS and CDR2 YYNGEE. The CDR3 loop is CASSVSVQETQYF. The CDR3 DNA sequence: TGTGCCAGCAGCGTCTCGGTGCAAGAGACCCAGTACTTC.

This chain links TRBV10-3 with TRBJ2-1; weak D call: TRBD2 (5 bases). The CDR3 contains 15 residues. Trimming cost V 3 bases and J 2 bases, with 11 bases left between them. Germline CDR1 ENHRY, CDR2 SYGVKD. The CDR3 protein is CAISDARVPYNEQFF. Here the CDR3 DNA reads TGTGCCATCAGTGACGCGAGGGTGCCCTACAATGAGCAGTTCTTC.

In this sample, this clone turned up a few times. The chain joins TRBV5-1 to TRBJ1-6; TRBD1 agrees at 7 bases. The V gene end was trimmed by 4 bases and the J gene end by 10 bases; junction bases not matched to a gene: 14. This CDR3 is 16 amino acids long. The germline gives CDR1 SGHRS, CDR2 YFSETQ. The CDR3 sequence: CASSLRQGRMGSPLHF. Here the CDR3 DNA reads TGCGCCAGCAGCCTGAGACAGGGCCGGATGGGATCACCCCTCCACTTT.

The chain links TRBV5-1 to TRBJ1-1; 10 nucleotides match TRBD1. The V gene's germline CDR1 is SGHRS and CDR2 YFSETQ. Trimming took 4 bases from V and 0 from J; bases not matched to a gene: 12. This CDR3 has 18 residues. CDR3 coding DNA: TGCGCCAGCAGCCGAAAACCCGGGACAGGGGCGTTGAACACTGAAGCTTTCTTT. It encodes CASSRKPGTGALNTEAFF.

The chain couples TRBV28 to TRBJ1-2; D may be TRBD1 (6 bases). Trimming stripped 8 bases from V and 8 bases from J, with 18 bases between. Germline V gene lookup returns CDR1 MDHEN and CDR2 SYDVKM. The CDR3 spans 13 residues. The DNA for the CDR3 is TGTGCCAGCTACGGACAGATGGGCTACGGCTACACCTTC. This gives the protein CASYGQMGYGYTF.

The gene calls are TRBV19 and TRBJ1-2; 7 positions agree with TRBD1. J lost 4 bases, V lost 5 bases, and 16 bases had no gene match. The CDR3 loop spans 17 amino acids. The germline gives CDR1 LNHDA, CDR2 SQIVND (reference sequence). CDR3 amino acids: CASSVDSVLGTAYGYTF. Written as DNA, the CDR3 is TGTGCCAGTAGTGTCGATTCGGTGTTGGGGACAGCCTATGGCTACACCTTC. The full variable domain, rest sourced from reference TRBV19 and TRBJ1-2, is DGGITQSPKYLFRKEGQNVTLSCEQNLNHDAMYWYRQDPGQGLRLIYYSQIVNDFQKGDIAEGYSVSREKKESFPLTVTSAQKNPTAFYLCASSVDSVLGTAYGYTFGSGTRLTVV.

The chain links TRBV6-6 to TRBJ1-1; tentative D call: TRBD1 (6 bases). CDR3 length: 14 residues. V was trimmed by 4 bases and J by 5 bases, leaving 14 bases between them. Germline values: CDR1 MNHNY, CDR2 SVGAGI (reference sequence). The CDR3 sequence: CASSLYAGTTEAFF. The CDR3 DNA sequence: TGTGCCAGCAGTTTATACGCCGGGACAACTGAAGCTTTCTTT.

The CDR3 loop is CASSLGGLAGSSYEQYF. CDR3 bases: TGCGCCAGCAGCTTGGGGGGACTAGCGGGTAGCTCCTACGAGCAGTACTTC. This rearrangement joins TRBV5-1 to TRBJ2-7, with 12 bases lining up with TRBD2. V was pared by 0 bases and J by 0 bases, with 4 bases of the junction left unmatched. Germline CDR1 reads SGHRS; CDR2 reads YFSETQ. CDR3 length equals 17 residues.

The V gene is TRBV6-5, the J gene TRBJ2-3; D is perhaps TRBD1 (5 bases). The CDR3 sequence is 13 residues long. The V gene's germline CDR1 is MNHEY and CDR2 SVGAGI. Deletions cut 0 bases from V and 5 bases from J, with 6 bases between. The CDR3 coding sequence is TGTGCCAGCAGTTACTCTGACAGAGATACGCAGTATTTT. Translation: CASSYSDRDTQYF.

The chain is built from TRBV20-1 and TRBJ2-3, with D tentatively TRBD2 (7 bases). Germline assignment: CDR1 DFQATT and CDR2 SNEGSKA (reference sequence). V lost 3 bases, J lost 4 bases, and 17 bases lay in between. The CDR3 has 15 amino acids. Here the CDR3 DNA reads TGCAGTGCTAGTCCCCCGGGGGGACACGCAGATACGCAGTATTTT. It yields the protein CSASPPGGHADTQYF.

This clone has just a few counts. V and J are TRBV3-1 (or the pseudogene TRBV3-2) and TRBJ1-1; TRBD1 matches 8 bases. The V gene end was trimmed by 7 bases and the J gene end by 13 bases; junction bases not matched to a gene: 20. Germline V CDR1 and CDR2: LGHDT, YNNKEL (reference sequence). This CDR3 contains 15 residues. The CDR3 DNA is TGTGCCAGCATCAGCCAGGGCGTACAGGGGGGCCGGGTTTTCTTT. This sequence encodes CASISQGVQGGRVFF.

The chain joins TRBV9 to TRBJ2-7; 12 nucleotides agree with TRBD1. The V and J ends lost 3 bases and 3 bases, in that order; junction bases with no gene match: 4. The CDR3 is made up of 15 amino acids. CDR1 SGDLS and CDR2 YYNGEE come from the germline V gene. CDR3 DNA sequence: TGTGCCAGCAGCGAGGGGACAGGGGGCCTCTACGAGCAGTACTTC. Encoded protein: CASSEGTGGLYEQYF. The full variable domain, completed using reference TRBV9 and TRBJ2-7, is DSGVTQTPKHLITATGQRVTLRCSPRSGDLSVYWYQQSLDQGLQFLIQYYNGEERAKGNILERFSAQQFPDLHSELNLSSLELGDSALYFCASSEGTGGLYEQYFGPGTRLTVT.

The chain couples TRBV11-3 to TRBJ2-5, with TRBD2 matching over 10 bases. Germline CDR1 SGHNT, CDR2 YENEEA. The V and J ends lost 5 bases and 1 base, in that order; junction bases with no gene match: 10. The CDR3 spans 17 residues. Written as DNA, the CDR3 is TGTGCCAGCAGCGTGGGTCAGGGACTAGCGTTCCAAGAGACCCAGTACTTC. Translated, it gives CASSVGQGLAFQETQYF. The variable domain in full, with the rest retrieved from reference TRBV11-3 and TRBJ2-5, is EAGVVQSPRYKIIEKKQPVAFWCNPISGHNTLYWYLQNLGQGPELLIRYENEEAVDDSQLPKDRFSAERLKGVDSTLKIQPAELGDSAVYLCASSVGQGLAFQETQYFGPGTRLLVL.

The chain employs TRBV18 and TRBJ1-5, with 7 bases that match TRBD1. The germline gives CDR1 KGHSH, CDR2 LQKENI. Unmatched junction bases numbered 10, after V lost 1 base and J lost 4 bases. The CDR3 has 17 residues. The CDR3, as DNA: TGTGCCAGCTCACCACGGACGAGACAGGGAAGAAATCAGCCCCAGCATTTT. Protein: CASSPRTRQGRNQPQHF.

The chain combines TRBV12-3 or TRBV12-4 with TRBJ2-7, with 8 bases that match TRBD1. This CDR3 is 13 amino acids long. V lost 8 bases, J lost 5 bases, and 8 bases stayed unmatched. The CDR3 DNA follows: TGTGCCAGCTCCGGGACAGGAAAACACGAGCAGTACTTC. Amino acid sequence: CASSGTGKHEQYF.

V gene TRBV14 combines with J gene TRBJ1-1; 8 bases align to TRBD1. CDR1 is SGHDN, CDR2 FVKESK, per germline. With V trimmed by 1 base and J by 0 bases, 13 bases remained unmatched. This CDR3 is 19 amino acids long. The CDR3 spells CASSQVTDRAFRLNTEAFF. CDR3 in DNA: TGTGCCAGCAGCCAAGTGACGGACAGGGCCTTTCGACTGAACACTGAAGCTTTCTTT.

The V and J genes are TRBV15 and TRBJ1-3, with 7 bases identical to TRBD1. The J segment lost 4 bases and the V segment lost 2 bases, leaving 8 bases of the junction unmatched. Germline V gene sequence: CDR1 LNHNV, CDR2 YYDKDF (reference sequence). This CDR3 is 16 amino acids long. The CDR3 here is CATSRNRGGSGNTIYF. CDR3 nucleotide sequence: TGTGCCACCAGCAGAAACAGGGGAGGTTCGGGAAACACCATATATTTT.

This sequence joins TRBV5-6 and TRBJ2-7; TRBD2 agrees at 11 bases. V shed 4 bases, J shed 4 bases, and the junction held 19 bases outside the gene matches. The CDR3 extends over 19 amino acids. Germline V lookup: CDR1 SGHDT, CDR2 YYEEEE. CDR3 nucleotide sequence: TGTGCCAGCAGCCGCTCTAGGGCTCGTAGCGGGAGGGGTTTATACGAGCAGTACTTC. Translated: CASSRSRARSGRGLYEQYF.